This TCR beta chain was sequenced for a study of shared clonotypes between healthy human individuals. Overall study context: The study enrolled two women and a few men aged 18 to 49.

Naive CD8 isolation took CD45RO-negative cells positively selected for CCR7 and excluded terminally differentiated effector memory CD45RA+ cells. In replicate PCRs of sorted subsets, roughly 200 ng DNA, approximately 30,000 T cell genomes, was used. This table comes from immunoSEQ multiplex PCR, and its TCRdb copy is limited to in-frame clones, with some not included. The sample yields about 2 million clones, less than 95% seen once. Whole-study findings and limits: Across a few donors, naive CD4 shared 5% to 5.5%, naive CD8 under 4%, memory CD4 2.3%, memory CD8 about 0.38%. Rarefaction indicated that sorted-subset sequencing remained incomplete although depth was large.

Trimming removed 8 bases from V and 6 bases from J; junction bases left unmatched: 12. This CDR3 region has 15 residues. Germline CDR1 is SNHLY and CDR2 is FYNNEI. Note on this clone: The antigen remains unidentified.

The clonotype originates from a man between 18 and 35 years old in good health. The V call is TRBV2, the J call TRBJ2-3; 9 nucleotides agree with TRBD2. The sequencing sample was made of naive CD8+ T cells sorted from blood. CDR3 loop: CASLWASGALDTQYF. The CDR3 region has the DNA TGTGCCAGCCTGTGGGCTAGCGGGGCCCTGGATACGCAGTATTTT.